The T cell receptor (beta chain) under discussion was sequenced for a study of response to subunit inactivated influenza vaccine. One entry per CDR3 protein results from TCRdb running MiXCR on the RT-PCR reads. Of 200,000 to 300,000 distinct CDR3 sequences listed, 10% to 15% were seen once; the top ten hold 7.5% to 10%. General observations from the study: It was suggested by the authors that few new T cells are recruited by each seasonal influenza vaccination.

This clonotype was seen at least ten times. What it recognizes is unknown. V lost 3 bases and J lost 1, with 15 bases in between. Germline CDR1 and CDR2: SGHRS and YFSETQ. This CDR3 contains 16 residues. The rearrangement links TRBV5-1 to TRBJ2-3; D tentatively reads TRBD1 or TRBD2 (5 bases each). The sample consisted of non-naive T cells sorted from PBMCs, taken 14 days before vaccination. The source of this sequence is a man aged 45-65 years who received an inactivated influenza vaccine. CDR3 region: CASSYGGSGGTDTQYF. The CDR3 DNA reads as TGCGCCAGCAGCTATGGGGGTTCTGGGGGCACAGATACGCAGTATTTT.